The T cell receptor (beta chain) under discussion was sequenced for a study of control samples from healthy donors and cancer patients. V dropped 0 bases and J dropped 1; count of bases not matched to a gene: 9. This CDR3 is 18 amino acids long. Germline V gene data show CDR1 as SGDLS and CDR2 as YYNGEE. Measured with immunoSEQ multiplex PCR; TCRdb has only the in-frame clones, and not every one. The table shows some 130,000 clones, with just under 95% occurring only once. Sequencing input: blood. The chain links TRBV9 to TRBJ1-4; 7 bases fit TRBD1. This receptor was obtained from a young man in good health. For the CDR3, the DNA is TGTGCCAGCAGCGTAGTGGGGGGGAGGGGGCTAACTAATGAAAAACTGTTTTTT. It specifies CASSVVGGRGLTNEKLFF.